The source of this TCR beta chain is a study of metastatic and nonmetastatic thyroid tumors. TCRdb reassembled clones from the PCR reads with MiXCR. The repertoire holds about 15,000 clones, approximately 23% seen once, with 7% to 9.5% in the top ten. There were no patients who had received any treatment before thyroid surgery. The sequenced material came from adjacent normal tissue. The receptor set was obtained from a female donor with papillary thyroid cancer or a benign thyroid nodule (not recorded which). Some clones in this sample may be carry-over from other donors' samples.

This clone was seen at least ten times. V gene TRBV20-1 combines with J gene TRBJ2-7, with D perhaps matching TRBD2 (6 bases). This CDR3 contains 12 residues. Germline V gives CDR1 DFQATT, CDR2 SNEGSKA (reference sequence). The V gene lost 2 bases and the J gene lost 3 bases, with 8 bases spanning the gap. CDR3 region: CSARLANYEQYF. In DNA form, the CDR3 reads TGCAGTGCTAGACTAGCGAACTACGAGCAGTACTTC.